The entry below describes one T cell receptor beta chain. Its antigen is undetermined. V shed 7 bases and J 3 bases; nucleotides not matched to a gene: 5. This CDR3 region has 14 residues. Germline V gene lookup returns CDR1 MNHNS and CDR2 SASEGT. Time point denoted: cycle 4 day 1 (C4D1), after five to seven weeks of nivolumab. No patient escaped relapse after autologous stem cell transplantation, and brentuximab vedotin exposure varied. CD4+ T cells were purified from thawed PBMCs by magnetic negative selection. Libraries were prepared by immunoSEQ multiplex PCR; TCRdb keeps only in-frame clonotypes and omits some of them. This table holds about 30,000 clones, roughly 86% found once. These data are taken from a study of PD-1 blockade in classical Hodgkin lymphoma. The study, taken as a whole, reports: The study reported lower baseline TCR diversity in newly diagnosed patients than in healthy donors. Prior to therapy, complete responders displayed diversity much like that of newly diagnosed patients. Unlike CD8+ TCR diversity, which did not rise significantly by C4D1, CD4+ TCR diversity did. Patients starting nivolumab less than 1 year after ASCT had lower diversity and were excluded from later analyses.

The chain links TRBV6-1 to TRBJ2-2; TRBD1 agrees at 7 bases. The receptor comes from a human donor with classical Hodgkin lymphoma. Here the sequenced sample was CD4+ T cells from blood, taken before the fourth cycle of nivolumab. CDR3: CASKGQGDTGELFF. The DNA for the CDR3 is TGTGCCAGCAAGGGCCAGGGGGACACCGGGGAGCTGTTTTTT.